This T cell receptor (beta chain) was documented in a study of blood T cell repertoires in COVID-19. Produced via immunoSEQ multiplex PCR; TCRdb's table is partial and in-frame only. Of 200,000 to 250,000 clones in the sample, just under 90% were seen once. V lost 2 bases to trimming and J lost 0 bases; unmatched junction nucleotides: 2. Germline CDR1 reads MNHNY; CDR2 reads SVGAGI (reference sequence). CDR3 length: 15 residues. The sequenced sample consisted of peripheral blood. This sequence joins TRBV6-6 and TRBJ1-1, with 8 bases lining up with TRBD1. This TCR was sampled from a man aged 60 to 75 who had recovered from COVID-19. The CDR3 sequence is CASSYRQGMNTEAFF. For the CDR3, the DNA is TGTGCCAGCAGTTACCGACAGGGGATGAACACTGAAGCTTTCTTT.